This record concerns one TCR beta chain sequence. Germline and junction disagree at one end, which may indicate a read error. The data were obtained in a study of metastatic and nonmetastatic thyroid tumors. Study-wide context: Repertoires from malignant and benign thyroid patients were compared across blood and tumor or nodule tissue.

TCRdb re-called clones from the PCR reads using MiXCR. The sample has 20,000 or so clones; roughly 11% are singletons. Germline V gene data show CDR1 as MNHEY and CDR2 as SVGAGI. This CDR3 is 16 amino acids long. Among the patients, none had received any treatment before thyroid surgery. Sequenced material: blood. The receptor was derived from a female donor with papillary thyroid cancer or a benign thyroid nodule (not recorded which). Some clones in this sample may be carry-over from other donors' samples. This chain joins TRBV6-5 and TRBJ2-2; D not certain. The CDR3 region is CASSYGQPDDTVELFF. In DNA form, the CDR3 reads TGTGCCAGCAGTTACGGGCAGCCTGATGATACCGTGGAGCTGTTTTTT.